These 12 T cell receptor beta chains originate from one sample sequenced in a study of CD8 T cells in ankylosing spondylitis. TCRdb ran MiXCR on the 5' RACE reads and lists one entry per CDR3 protein. The table shows about 27,000 distinct CDR3 sequences, with over 7% occurring only once. The sequencing input was blood. The origin of the receptors is a male donor with ankylosing spondylitis or in good health (not recorded which).

This clonotype has only a few counts. The chain combines TRBV5-1 with TRBJ1-1; maybe TRBD1 (5 bases). With 4 bases removed from V and 3 bases from J, the gap between germline ends came to 16 bases. CDR3 length: 15 residues. Germline assignment: CDR1 SGHRS and CDR2 YFSETQ. CDR3 amino acids: CASSDGWAGDTEAFF. CDR3 DNA sequence: TGCGCCAGCAGCGACGGATGGGCGGGGGACACTGAAGCTTTCTTT.

For this clonotype: Compared with germline, one end of the junction differs, possibly owing to a read error. The rearrangement joins TRBV3-1 to TRBJ1-4; D is possibly TRBD1 (5 bases). Germline CDR1 and CDR2: LGHDT and YNNKEL (reference sequence). The length of the CDR3 is 17 residues. The CDR3 spells CASSQGRQGAPHDKLFF. DNA of the CDR3: TGTGCCAGCAGCCAAGGAAGGCAGGGCGCGCCACATGACAAACTGTTTTTT. Based on the CDR3 plus reference TRBV3-1 and TRBJ1-4, the full variable domain is DTAVSQTPKYLVTQMGNDKSIKCEQNLGHDTMYWYKQDSKKFLKIMFSYNNKELIINETVPNRFSPKSPDKAHLNLHINSLELGDSAVYFCASSQGRQGAPHDKLFFGSGTQLSVL.

This clonotype occurred a few times. The V and J genes are TRBV7-9 and TRBJ2-3, with TRBD2 matching 10 bases. The germline V gene encodes CDR1 SEHNR and CDR2 FQNEAQ (reference sequence). This CDR3 is built from 16 residues. V lost 5 bases and J lost 2; bases outside the gene matches: 7. The CDR3 region has the DNA TGTGCCAGCAGCCGGCGGACTAGCGGATACACAGATACGCAGTATTTT. Its protein product is CASSRRTSGYTDTQYF.

This clonotype was picked up many times. The V gene is TRBV5-1, the J gene TRBJ1-1, with 7 bases fitting TRBD1. V shed 2 bases, J shed 5 bases, and the junction held 3 bases outside the gene matches. CDR3 length equals 13 residues. Germline assignment: CDR1 SGHRS and CDR2 YFSETQ. The DNA of the CDR3 is TGCGCCAGCAGCTTCCTCAGGGGGACTGAAGCTTTCTTT. This encodes CASSFLRGTEAFF.

The chain uses TRBV7-6 and TRBJ2-2; D may correspond to TRBD1 or TRBD2 (5 bases each). CDR1 and CDR2 from the germline V gene are SGHVS and FNYEAQ. This CDR3 comprises 15 residues. The V end was cut by 0 bases, the J end by 4 bases, with 9 bases between. CDR3 in amino acids: CASSLAGDVTGELFF. CDR3 in DNA: TGTGCCAGCAGCTTAGCGGGGGACGTCACCGGGGAGCTGTTTTTT.

This clonotype occurred many times. This chain links TRBV20-1 with TRBJ2-3, with TRBD1 as a possible D gene (5 bases). The germline CDR1 and CDR2 sequences are DFQATT and SNEGSKA (reference sequence). The CDR3 totals 14 residues. V was shortened by 3 bases and J by 5 bases, with 15 bases between the two germline ends. The CDR3: CSARLQGMRDTQYF. CDR3 coding DNA: TGCAGTGCTAGGTTGCAGGGTATGAGAGATACGCAGTATTTT.

The rearrangement joins TRBV12-3 or TRBV12-4 to TRBJ2-2; 8 bases are a match to TRBD2. The V gene end was trimmed by 5 bases and the J gene end by 6 bases; junction bases not matched to a gene: 11. The CDR3 totals 16 residues. The CDR3, as DNA: TGTGCCAGCAGTACACCGGGACTAGTAATGGCCGGGGAGCTGTTTTTT. This encodes CASSTPGLVMAGELFF.

This clonotype has a count of ten or more. The V gene is TRBV12-3 or TRBV12-4, the J gene TRBJ1-6; 10 nucleotides align to TRBD1. This CDR3 is built from 14 residues. Trimming cost V 5 bases and J 9 bases; bases outside gene matches: 4. DNA for the CDR3: TGTGCCAGCAGTCGGACAGGGGGAAGTTCACCCCTCCACTTT. As protein: CASSRTGGSSPLHF.

The rearrangement uses TRBV7-9 and TRBJ2-3; a possible D gene is TRBD1 (6 bases). The ends were cut back, 6 bases at V and 0 bases at J, with 13 bases in the middle. The CDR3 has 15 residues. Germline-derived CDR1 and CDR2 are SEHNR and FQNEAQ (reference sequence). For the CDR3, the DNA is TGTGCCAGCAGACGGACAGCCTTTAGCACAGATACGCAGTATTTT. It yields the protein CASRRTAFSTDTQYF.

This clonotype was observed many times. The genes are TRBV4-3 and TRBJ2-2, with 8 bases fitting TRBD1. This CDR3 has 14 amino acids. The V gene end was trimmed by 2 bases and the J gene end by 7 bases; junction bases not matched to a gene: 3. In germline, CDR1 is LGHNA, CDR2 YSLEER. CDR3 bases: TGCGCCAGCAGCCAATCCGGGACAGGCGGGGAGCTGTTTTTT. Protein: CASSQSGTGGELFF.

J is TRBJ2-1 and V is TRBV6-5, with D possibly matching TRBD2 (5 bases). This CDR3 spans 13 amino acids. Germline V CDR1 and CDR2: MNHEY, SVGAGI. Between the trimmed V and J ends, which lost 6 bases and 9 bases, there was a span of 15 bases. The CDR3 loop is CASRENKGSEQFF. In nucleotides, the CDR3 is TGTGCCAGCAGGGAGAACAAAGGGAGTGAGCAGTTCTTC.

This clonotype was observed at least ten times. CDR3 sequence reads: CSVSPGDTQYF. The CDR3 DNA sequence: TGCAGCGTTTCTCCTGGGGATACGCAGTATTTT. The V call is TRBV29-1, the J call TRBJ2-3; D unclear. The CDR3 is 11 residues long. Trimming shortened V by 5 bases and J by 6 bases, and 9 bases separated the two germline ends. Germline CDR1 and CDR2: SQVTM and ANQGSEA.